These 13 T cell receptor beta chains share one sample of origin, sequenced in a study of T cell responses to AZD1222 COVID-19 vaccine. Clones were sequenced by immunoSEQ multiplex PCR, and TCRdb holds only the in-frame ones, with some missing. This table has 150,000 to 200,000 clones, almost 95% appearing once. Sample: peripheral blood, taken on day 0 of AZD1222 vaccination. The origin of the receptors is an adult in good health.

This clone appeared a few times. The CDR3, as DNA: TGTGCCAGCAGTTTCCGGGCCCGTCACGAAGCTTTCTTT. Its translation is CASSFRARHEAFF. This chain connects TRBV27 to TRBJ1-1; no clear D. Germline V lookup: CDR1 MNHEY, CDR2 SMNVEV (reference sequence). The CDR3 extends over 13 amino acids. Trimming removed 3 bases from V and 8 bases from J, with 13 bases in between.

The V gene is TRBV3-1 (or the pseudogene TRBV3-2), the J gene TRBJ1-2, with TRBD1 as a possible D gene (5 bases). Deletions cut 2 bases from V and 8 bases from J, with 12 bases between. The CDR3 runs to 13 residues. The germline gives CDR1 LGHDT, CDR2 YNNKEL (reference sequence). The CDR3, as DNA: TGTGCCAGCAGCCAATCAGGGAGTCAAGGCTACACCTTC. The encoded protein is CASSQSGSQGYTF.

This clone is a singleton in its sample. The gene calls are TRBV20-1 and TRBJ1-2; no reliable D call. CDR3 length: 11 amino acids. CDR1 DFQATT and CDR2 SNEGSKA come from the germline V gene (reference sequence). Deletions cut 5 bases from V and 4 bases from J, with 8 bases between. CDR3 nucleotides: TGCAGTGCTTTAGTCGGCTATGGCTACACCTTC. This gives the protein CSALVGYGYTF.

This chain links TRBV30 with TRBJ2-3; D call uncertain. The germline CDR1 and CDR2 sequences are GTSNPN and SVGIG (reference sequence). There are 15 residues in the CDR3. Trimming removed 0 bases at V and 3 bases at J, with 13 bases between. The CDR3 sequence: CAWSVRWDDTDTQYF. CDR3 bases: TGTGCCTGGAGTGTACGGTGGGATGATACAGATACGCAGTATTTT.

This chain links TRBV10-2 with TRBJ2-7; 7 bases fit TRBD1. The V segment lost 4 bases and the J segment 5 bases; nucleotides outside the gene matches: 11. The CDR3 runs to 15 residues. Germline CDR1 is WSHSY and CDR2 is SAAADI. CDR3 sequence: CASSAPSTGWDEQYF. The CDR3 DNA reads TGCGCCAGCAGTGCGCCGTCGACAGGGTGGGACGAGCAGTACTTC.

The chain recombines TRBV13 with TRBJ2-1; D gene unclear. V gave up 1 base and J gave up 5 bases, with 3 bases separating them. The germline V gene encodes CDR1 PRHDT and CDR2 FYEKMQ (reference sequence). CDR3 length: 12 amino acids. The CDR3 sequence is CASSLVDNEQFF. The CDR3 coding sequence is TGTGCCAGCAGCTTAGTTGACAATGAGCAGTTCTTC.

CDR3 region: CASSQVSSEQFF. In nucleotides, the CDR3 is TGTGCCAGCAGCCAAGTGTCTTCGGAGCAGTTCTTC. The V gene is TRBV3-1 (or the pseudogene TRBV3-2), the J gene TRBJ2-1; D is unresolved. Germline V gives CDR1 LGHDT, CDR2 YNNKEL (reference sequence). The CDR3 loop spans 12 amino acids. Trimming took 1 base from V and 10 from J, leaving 8 bases between them.

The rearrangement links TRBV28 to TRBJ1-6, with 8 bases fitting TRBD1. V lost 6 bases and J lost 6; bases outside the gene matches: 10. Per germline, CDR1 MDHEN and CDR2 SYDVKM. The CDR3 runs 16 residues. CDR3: CASRPPGTGINSPLHF. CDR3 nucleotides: TGTGCCAGCAGGCCCCCCGGGACAGGCATTAATTCACCCCTCCACTTT.

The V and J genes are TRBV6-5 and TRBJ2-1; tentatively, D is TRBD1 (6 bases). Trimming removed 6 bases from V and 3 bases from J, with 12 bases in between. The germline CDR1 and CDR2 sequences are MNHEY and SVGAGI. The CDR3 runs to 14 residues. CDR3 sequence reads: CASRSGQNYNEQFF. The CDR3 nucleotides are TGTGCCAGCAGATCCGGACAGAACTACAATGAGCAGTTCTTC.

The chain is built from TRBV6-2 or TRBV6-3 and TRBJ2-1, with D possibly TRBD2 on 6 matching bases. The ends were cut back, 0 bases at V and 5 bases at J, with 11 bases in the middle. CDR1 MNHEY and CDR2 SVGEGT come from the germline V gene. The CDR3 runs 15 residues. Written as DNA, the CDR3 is TGTGCCAGCAGTTACTCTGCGGGGAAGAACAATGAGCAGTTCTTC. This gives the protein CASSYSAGKNNEQFF.

In DNA, the CDR3 is TGTGCCAGCAGCCCAACGACAGGGATACAGCCCCAGCATTTT. This sequence encodes CASSPTTGIQPQHF. The rearrangement uses TRBV5-8 and TRBJ1-5, with 7 bases lining up with TRBD1. The CDR3 extends over 14 amino acids. In germline, CDR1 is SGHTS, CDR2 YDEGEE. V lost 4 bases to trimming and J lost 7 bases; unmatched junction nucleotides: 8.

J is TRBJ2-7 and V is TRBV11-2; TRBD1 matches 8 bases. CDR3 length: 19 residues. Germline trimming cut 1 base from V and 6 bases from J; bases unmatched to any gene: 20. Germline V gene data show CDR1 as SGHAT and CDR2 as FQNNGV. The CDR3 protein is CASSLVGTGEIILRLEQYF. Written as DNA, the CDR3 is TGTGCCAGCAGCTTAGTTGGGACAGGAGAGATTATCCTCCGGCTCGAGCAGTACTTC. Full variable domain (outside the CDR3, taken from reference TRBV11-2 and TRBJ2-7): EAGVAQSPRYKIIEKRQSVAFWCNPISGHATLYWYQQILGQGPKLLIQFQNNGVVDDSQLPKDRFSAERLKGVDSTLKIQPAKLEDSAVYLCASSLVGTGEIILRLEQYFGPGTRLTVT.

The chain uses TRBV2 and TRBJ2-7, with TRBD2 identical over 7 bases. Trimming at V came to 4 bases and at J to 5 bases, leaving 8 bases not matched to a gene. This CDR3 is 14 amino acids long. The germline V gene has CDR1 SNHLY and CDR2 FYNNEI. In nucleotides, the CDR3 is TGTGCCAGCAGTGTAAACGGGGGAGGGCACGAGCAGTACTTC. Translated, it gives CASSVNGGGHEQYF.